This T cell receptor (beta chain) is from a study of molecular identifiers for immune sequencing clone quantification. CDR1 is DFQATT, CDR2 SNEGSKA, per germline (reference sequence). The V and J ends lost 1 base and 5 bases, in that order; junction bases with no gene match: 10. This CDR3 is 15 amino acids long. TCRdb re-derived calls from the PCR reads in MiXCR, one entry per CDR3 protein. The sample gives approximately 550,000 distinct CDR3 sequences, roughly 23% of which show up once; approximately 0.84% is in the top ten. A word on this clonotype: A much more abundant neighbour one base away suggests this may be a read error.

Sample: naive CD8+ T cells from blood, with Jurkat cell RNA spiked in. Subset in this sample: FACS-sorted CD8+CD4-CCR7+CD45RA+ naive T cells. The rearrangement links TRBV20-1 to TRBJ2-7, with 8 bases identical to TRBD1. This clonotype was sampled from a human donor in good health. Some libraries in this study had Jurkat cell RNA spiked in. This CDR3 reads CSARVPWDRRHEQYF. CDR3 nucleotides: TGCAGTGCTAGAGTACCGTGGGACAGGAGGCACGAGCAGTACTTC.